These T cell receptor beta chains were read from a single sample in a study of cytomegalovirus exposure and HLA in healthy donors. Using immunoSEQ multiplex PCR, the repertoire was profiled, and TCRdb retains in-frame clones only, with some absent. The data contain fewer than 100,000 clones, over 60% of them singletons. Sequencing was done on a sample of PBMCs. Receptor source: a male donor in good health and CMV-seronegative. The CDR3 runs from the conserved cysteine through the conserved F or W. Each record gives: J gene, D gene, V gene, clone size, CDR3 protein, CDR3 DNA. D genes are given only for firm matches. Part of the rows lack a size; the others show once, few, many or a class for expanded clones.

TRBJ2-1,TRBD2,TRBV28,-,CASSTGTSAYNEQFF,TGTGCCAGCTCAACCGGGACTAGCGCATACAATGAGCAGTTCTTC
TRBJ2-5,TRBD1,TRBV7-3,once,CASSLGTGGQETQYF,TGTGCCAGCAGCTTAGGGACAGGGGGGCAAGAGACCCAGTACTTC
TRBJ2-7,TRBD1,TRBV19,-,CASSAWTGGYEQYF,TGTGCCAGTAGTGCATGGACAGGGGGCTACGAGCAGTACTTC
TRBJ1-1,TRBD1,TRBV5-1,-,CASRSTGGRCEAFF,TGCGCCAGCAGGTCTACAGGGGGACGGTGTGAAGCTTTCTTT
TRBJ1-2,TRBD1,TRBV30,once,CAWSRDSRGYTF,TGTGCCTGGAGCCGGGACAGTCGTGGCTACACCTTC
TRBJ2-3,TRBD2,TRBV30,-,CAWSVRGVDAQYF,TGTGCCTGGAGTGTGCGGGGGGTCGATGCGCAGTATTTT
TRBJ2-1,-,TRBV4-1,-,CASSQDRSMSGTQFF,TGCGCCAGCAGCCAGGACCGCTCAATGAGCGGAACCCAGTTCTTC
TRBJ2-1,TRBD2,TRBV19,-,CASSSILRGGSYNEQFF,TGTGCCAGTAGTTCCATACTCCGGGGGGGCTCCTACAATGAGCAGTTCTTC
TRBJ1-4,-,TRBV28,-,CASSFRTVNEKLFF,TGTGCCAGCAGTTTCAGGACAGTTAATGAAAAACTGTTTTTT
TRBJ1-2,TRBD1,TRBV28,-,CASSSTGDLYGYPF,TGTGCCAGCAGTTCAACAGGGGACCTATATGGCTACCCCTTC